Listed here are 22 T cell receptor beta chains from one sample, sequenced in a study of blood T cell repertoires in COVID-19. Data came from immunoSEQ multiplex PCR; TCRdb stores just in-frame clones and leaves some out. The sample contains about 300,000 clones, roughly 90% of which appear only once. Sequenced sample: peripheral blood. These receptors all stem from a woman in her twenties or thirties with COVID-19, enrolled during active disease.

The rearrangement uses TRBV5-4 and TRBJ2-5; TRBD2 aligns across 8 bases. CDR1 SGHNT and CDR2 YYREEE come from the germline V gene (reference sequence). The CDR3 is made up of 14 amino acids. The J segment lost 5 bases and the V segment lost 1 base, leaving 4 bases of the junction unmatched. The chain's CDR3 is CASSLPGGLETQYF. CDR3 coding DNA: TGTGCCAGCAGCTTGCCGGGGGGGCTGGAGACCCAGTACTTC.

The V and J genes are TRBV4-3 and TRBJ2-1, with 9 bases matching TRBD2. V gave up 1 base and J gave up 4 bases; unmatched junction bases: 5. Germline V gene sequence: CDR1 LGHNA, CDR2 YSLEER. The CDR3 is 16 residues long. The CDR3 loop reads CASSQVLAGRYNEQFF. The CDR3 DNA reads as TGCGCCAGCAGCCAAGTCCTAGCGGGGCGGTACAATGAGCAGTTCTTC.

This sequence joins TRBV19 and TRBJ1-6, with D unclear. The CDR3 sequence is 15 residues long. In germline, CDR1 is LNHDA, CDR2 SQIVND (reference sequence). Deletions cut 3 bases from V and 5 bases from J, with 11 bases between. The CDR3 sequence is CASSIAGNDNSPLHF. DNA of the CDR3: TGTGCCAGTAGTATCGCAGGCAACGATAATTCACCCCTCCACTTT.

The chain has TRBV4-3 and TRBJ2-1; perhaps TRBD2 as D (5 bases). The germline gives CDR1 LGHNA, CDR2 YSLEER. This CDR3 contains 18 residues. Deletions cut 1 base from V and 5 bases from J, with 21 bases between. CDR3 sequence reads: CASSQVAFQRGRNNEQFF. The DNA of the CDR3 is TGCGCCAGCAGCCAAGTAGCCTTCCAACGGGGTAGAAACAATGAGCAGTTCTTC.

CDR3 DNA: TGTGCCAGCACCTCGAGGGCCATTAAGGATTCACCCCTCCACTTT. Amino acids: CASTSRAIKDSPLHF. V gene TRBV13 combines with J gene TRBJ1-6; no clear D. V was shortened by 7 bases and J by 8 bases, with 18 bases between the two germline ends. Germline V CDR1 and CDR2: PRHDT, FYEKMQ (reference sequence). The CDR3 spans 15 residues.

The chain is built from TRBV5-1 and TRBJ1-2, with a tentative D call TRBD1 (6 bases). CDR1 SGHRS and CDR2 YFSETQ come from the germline V gene. The CDR3 consists of 14 residues. V was shortened by 0 bases and J by 9 bases, with 15 bases between the two germline ends. The CDR3 sequence is CASSLETGPNRYTF. The CDR3 DNA is TGCGCCAGCAGCTTGGAGACAGGCCCGAATCGCTACACCTTC.

V usage is TRBV11-3 and J usage is TRBJ2-5, with D possibly matching TRBD2 (5 bases). CDR3 length: 14 amino acids. V gave up 5 bases and J gave up 8 bases, with 18 bases separating them. The germline V gene encodes CDR1 SGHNT and CDR2 YENEEA. CDR3 residues: CASSERSPVGTQYF. The CDR3 coding sequence is TGTGCCAGCAGCGAGCGGTCTCCCGTGGGCACCCAGTACTTC.

The chain links TRBV28 to TRBJ2-2; D might be TRBD2 (5 bases). The germline V gene encodes CDR1 MDHEN and CDR2 SYDVKM. Trimming took off 3 bases at V and 2 bases at J, with 10 bases between the two ends. This CDR3 spans 15 amino acids. The CDR3 DNA sequence: TGTGCCAGCAGTTTCTGGTGGACTAACACCGGGGAGCTGTTTTTT. Protein sequence: CASSFWWTNTGELFF.

The V gene is TRBV27, the J gene TRBJ1-5; TRBD1 matches 7 bases. The CDR3 contains 14 residues. Trimming at V came to 11 bases and at J to 4 bases, leaving 11 bases not matched to a gene. Germline V gene sequence: CDR1 MNHEY, CDR2 SMNVEV (reference sequence). The CDR3 DNA is TGTGCCGGCGAGACTTACAGGGGAAATCAGCCCCAGCATTTT. Translated: CAGETYRGNQPQHF.

The gene calls are TRBV9 and TRBJ2-1; 8 nucleotides agree with TRBD2. The CDR3 is 15 residues long. Germline V gene data show CDR1 as SGDLS and CDR2 as YYNGEE. The V segment lost 4 bases and the J segment 8 bases; nucleotides outside the gene matches: 11. The DNA for the CDR3 is TGTGCCAGCAGCCCCACCCGGGGGGGCCGCGATGAGCAGTTCTTC. Translating it yields CASSPTRGGRDEQFF.

V is TRBV2 and J is TRBJ2-3, with a tentative D call TRBD2 (5 bases). V shed 1 base and J shed 0 bases, with 8 bases lying between them. Germline lookup yields CDR1 SNHLY and CDR2 FYNNEI. CDR3 size: 15 residues. The CDR3 sequence is CASSEVRTSTDTQYF. Written as DNA, the CDR3 is TGTGCCAGCAGTGAAGTCCGGACTAGCACAGATACGCAGTATTTT.

The chain combines TRBV3-1 (or the pseudogene TRBV3-2) with TRBJ1-1; D unclear. V lost 2 bases, J lost 8 bases, and 6 bases lay in between. The CDR3 totals 11 residues. The germline V gene encodes CDR1 LGHDT and CDR2 YNNKEL (reference sequence). CDR3 loop: CASSQRREAFF. DNA for the CDR3: TGTGCCAGCAGCCAACGCAGGGAAGCTTTCTTT.

The gene calls are TRBV15 and TRBJ2-2; unclear D gene. CDR1 LNHNV and CDR2 YYDKDF come from the germline V gene (reference sequence). Trimming cost V 0 bases and J 3 bases, with 8 bases left between them. The CDR3 is 15 amino acids. The DNA of the CDR3 is TGTGCCACCAGCAGAGATATTCAGTACACCGGGGAGCTGTTTTTT. It specifies CATSRDIQYTGELFF.

The V and J genes are TRBV19 and TRBJ1-4, with D unresolved. The V and J ends lost 1 base and 2 bases respectively, with 11 bases between them. Germline CDR1 is LNHDA and CDR2 is SQIVND (reference sequence). CDR3 length: 16 amino acids. The CDR3 loop is CASSIGPGWTNEKLFF. CDR3 in DNA: TGTGCCAGTAGTATAGGACCAGGTTGGACTAATGAAAAACTGTTTTTT.

With regard to this clone: This sample also contains other DNA sequences that code for the same CDR3. V gene TRBV10-3 combines with J gene TRBJ2-5; D is undetermined. Trimming removed 2 bases from V and 2 bases from J, with 6 bases in between. The CDR3 is 13 amino acids. CDR1 and CDR2 from the germline V gene are ENHRY and SYGVKD. Written as DNA, the CDR3 is TGTGCCATCAGTGAGACAGAGCAAGAGACCCAGTACTTC. Translation: CAISETEQETQYF.

V gene TRBV5-1 combines with J gene TRBJ2-3, with a weak D call TRBD2 (6 bases). The CDR3 extends over 14 amino acids. V lost 5 bases to trimming and J lost 2 bases, with 12 bases between them. From germline, CDR1 is SGHRS and CDR2 YFSETQ. The CDR3 protein is CASRVGGITDTQYF. The CDR3 nucleotides are TGCGCCAGCAGGGTTGGGGGGATCACAGATACGCAGTATTTT.

The chain is built from TRBV6-6 and TRBJ1-3; weak D call: TRBD1 (6 bases). The length of the CDR3 is 15 residues. From germline, CDR1 is MNHNY and CDR2 SVGAGI (reference sequence). Trimming cost V 2 bases and J 4 bases, with 12 bases left between them. This CDR3 reads CASSYRGGVGNTIYF. The CDR3 DNA is TGTGCCAGCAGTTACAGGGGGGGGGTAGGAAACACCATATATTTT.

This clone was counted a single time. V usage is TRBV4-1 and J usage is TRBJ1-5; 7 nucleotides agree with TRBD1. The CDR3 extends over 14 amino acids. V gave up 1 base and J gave up 6 bases; unmatched junction bases: 3. Germline CDR1 is MGHRA and CDR2 is YSYEKL. The CDR3 DNA reads TGCGCCAGCAGCCAAGTGACAGGGACTCAGCCCCAGCATTTT. Translated, it gives CASSQVTGTQPQHF.

The chain employs TRBV5-6 and TRBJ2-2; the match to TRBD1 covers 7 bases. This CDR3 has 16 residues. Trimming took 0 bases from V and 6 from J; bases not matched to a gene: 8. In germline, CDR1 is SGHDT, CDR2 YYEEEE. The CDR3 here is CASSLAGGSSAGELFF. DNA for the CDR3: TGTGCCAGCAGCTTGGCAGGGGGTTCGTCGGCCGGGGAGCTGTTTTTT.

The V call is TRBV6-5, the J call TRBJ1-1; D is undetermined. The V gene's germline CDR1 is MNHEY and CDR2 SVGAGI. Trimming pared 2 bases from V and 11 bases from J, leaving 15 bases between. The CDR3 has 13 residues. CDR3 in DNA: TGTGCCAGCAGTTACGTGGGAGGTTTTAATGCTTTCTTT. As protein: CASSYVGGFNAFF.

The table lists this clone with a count of one. V gene TRBV7-2 combines with J gene TRBJ1-4; D is uncertain. CDR3 size: 16 residues. Per germline, CDR1 SGHTA and CDR2 FQGNSA. V was shortened by 1 base and J by 8 bases, with 17 bases between the two germline ends. The CDR3 loop is CASSLGSVLGGEKLFF. Written as DNA, the CDR3 is TGTGCCAGCAGCTTAGGAAGTGTCCTAGGCGGGGAAAAACTGTTTTTT.

The CDR3 protein is CASSQDGGPGYTF. In nucleotides, the CDR3 is TGTGCCAGCAGCCAAGACGGGGGGCCGGGCTACACCTTC. The rearrangement links TRBV3-1 (or the pseudogene TRBV3-2) to TRBJ1-2; tentative D call: TRBD1 (6 bases). This CDR3 has 13 amino acids. Germline V gene data show CDR1 as LGHDT and CDR2 as YNNKEL (reference sequence). Trimming took off 0 bases at V and 8 bases at J, with 10 bases between the two ends.